Listed below are T cell receptor beta chains from one sample, sequenced in a study of control samples from healthy donors and cancer patients. Data came from immunoSEQ multiplex PCR; TCRdb stores just in-frame clones and leaves some out. The profile covers some 13,000 clones, with about 75% appearing a single time and 8.4% taken by the ten largest. The sequenced material came from formalin-fixed, paraffin-embedded tissue. These TCRs come from a male donor with melanoma. Each CDR3 is given with its conserved first and last residue.

v_gene	j_gene	CDR3aa
TRBV2	TRBJ1-5	CASCPDNQPQHF
TRBV6-5	TRBJ2-7	CASSPRPAGEQYF
TRBV7-2	TRBJ2-1	CASSLAGGRTYNEQFF
TRBV4-2	TRBJ1-3	CASSARQGAYSGNTIYF
TRBV9	TRBJ1-2	CASSVGQGPYGYTF
TRBV19	TRBJ1-1	CASSMVQSRRVTEAFF
TRBV7-8	TRBJ2-7	CASSLGGGEQYF
TRBV11-3	TRBJ2-7	CASSPTGSGLEQYF
TRBV14	TRBJ2-7	CASSQDDGHEQYF
TRBV5-5	TRBJ2-7	CASSFIAGDFSYEQYF
TRBV3-1/TRBV3-2	TRBJ1-2	CASSRHTGWDGYTF
TRBV7-2	TRBJ1-3	CASSFPGPSSGNTIYF
TRBV24-1	TRBJ1-5	CATSDLRTMIVSNQPQHF
TRBV6-5	TRBJ1-5	CASSYSIQPQHF
TRBV16	TRBJ1-3	CASSQMPGNTIYF
TRBV19	TRBJ1-2	CASSRQADYGYTF
TRBV7-8	TRBJ2-2	CASSSGGIRPGELFF
TRBV18	TRBJ1-2	CASSQTGDIYGYTF
TRBV13	TRBJ2-1	CASSPLPGQYNEQFF
TRBV6-4	TRBJ2-3	CASSIGPSTDTQYF
TRBV28	TRBJ2-7	CASSPRGSLHF
TRBV5-1	TRBJ2-5	CASSVGSAGGETQYF
TRBV2	TRBJ2-2	CASRPRVGTGELFF
TRBV7-2	TRBJ2-2	CASSQGLAGGPRTGELFF
TRBV7-2	TRBJ2-7	CASSFGTPDLYEQYF
TRBV14	TRBJ1-4	CASSQVGRGKINEKLFF
TRBV5-1	TRBJ2-3	CASSFGGETDTQYF
TRBV6-2/TRBV6-3	TRBJ1-6	CASSYRGHPRLSSYNSPLHF
TRBV6-5	TRBJ2-7	CASTSPGTAEQYF
TRBV15	TRBJ1-2	CATRQGGDPYGYTF
TRBV19	TRBJ2-5	CASSTGTGGETQYF
TRBV7-2	TRBJ2-1	CASSQMGNEQFF
TRBV4-1	TRBJ1-1	CASSRTRPLNTEAFF
TRBV3-1/TRBV3-2	TRBJ1-4	CASSLPGGEKLFF
TRBV7-7	TRBJ1-1	CASSPGWVLDTEAFF
TRBV15	TRBJ2-5	CATSRRGLQETQYF
TRBV28	TRBJ2-2	CASSPGTTHTGELFF
TRBV5-8	TRBJ2-5	CASSPGPTVGYF
TRBV4-2	TRBJ2-4	CASSQEDSLKNIQYF
TRBV19	TRBJ1-1	CASSIDRANEAFF
TRBV18	TRBJ1-1	CASSPGTGGMNTEAFF
TRBV4-2	TRBJ1-5	CVSSQDLQGRDQPQHF
TRBV5-4	TRBJ2-1	CASSLDELAGNSYNEQFF
TRBV21-1	TRBJ1-1	CASSTHGGREAFF
TRBV7-2	TRBJ2-5	CASSLKAGGQETQYF
TRBV5-1	TRBJ2-1	CASSLTRNEQFF
TRBV7-8	TRBJ2-7	CASSLGIQGAYEQYF
TRBV6-2/TRBV6-3	TRBJ1-2	CASSYSGVLGGYTF
TRBV29-1	TRBJ1-1	CSARTGMGTEAFF
TRBV24-1	TRBJ1-2	CATSSSRGEGFRCYTF
TRBV4-2	TRBJ2-7	CASSQVPSYEQYF
TRBV7-7	TRBJ2-7	CASSFGSGASYEQYF